This T cell receptor (beta chain) came from a study of T cell repertoires in cytomegalovirus infection. For the study at large: It can be stated that public TCR beta signatures indicated CMV infection as well as a matching HLA type.

Germline lookup yields CDR1 LNHDA and CDR2 SQIVND (reference sequence). The CDR3 spans 17 residues. After removal of 3 bases from V and 5 bases from J, the junction contained 10 bases not matched to a gene. Study-wide points: In two of eight donors, the top clonotype was HLA-C-restricted CMV-specific. Carriers of CMV and the relevant HLA type were discriminated by public TCR beta frequency.

TCRdb processed the reads anew with MiXCR; each CDR3 protein has one entry. The sample lists hundreds of thousands of distinct CDR3 sequences, 35% to 45% occurring once. A note on this clonotype: The antigen is undetermined.

The chain is built from TRBV19 and TRBJ2-1; 10 bases fit TRBD2. Sequenced input: PBMCs. The origin of this receptor is a human donor in good health (CMV status not recorded). Some clones in this sample may be carry-over from other donors' samples. Written as DNA, the CDR3 is TGTGCCAGTAGTATCTTGGCTAGCGGGAGAGGGGACAATGAGCAGTTCTTC. Translating it yields CASSILASGRGDNEQFF.